This T cell receptor (beta chain) comes out of a study of vaccination and CD4 T cells after COVID-19. Study-wide background: The cells in question were stimulated using overlapping spike peptides derived from SARS-CoV-2, HCoV-NL63, HCoV-OC43 and HCoV-229E. Cultures serving as controls received a peptide pool (CEFX or HIV-1 Nef) or no peptide. Study-wide findings and caveats: Spike mono-reactivity was the property of 304 of 307 vaccine-specific clones in convalescent patients.

To note about this clonotype: No antigen is known for it.

CD4+ T cells that had been cultured provided DNA sequenced with the Oncomine TCR Beta short-read assay. MiXCR, run by TCRdb on the PCR reads, gives a single entry per CDR3 protein. The sample gives over 20,000 distinct CDR3 sequences, approximately 44% of which show up once; 15% to 20% is in the top ten. Trimming stripped 7 bases from V and 2 bases from J, with 5 bases between. Germline V gene sequence: CDR1 WSHSY, CDR2 SAAADI. The CDR3 has 11 amino acids. Treatment defined: roughly 10-day PBMC culture with coronavirus spike peptide pools or control peptides (ViraFEST assay). PBMCs, plated at about 2.2 million per well, were grown in the presence of 10 IU/ml IL-2 and 9.5 to 10 ug/ml peptide pools.

This specimen consisted of CD4+ T cells from blood, cultured in vitro, obtained before SARS-CoV-2 vaccination. This TCR was recovered from a human donor who received a COVID-19 vaccine. The rearrangement joins TRBV10-2 to TRBJ1-1, with no clear D. The CDR3 DNA sequence: TGCGCCAGCACCTTAAACACTGAAGCTTTCTTT. Its translation is CASTLNTEAFF.